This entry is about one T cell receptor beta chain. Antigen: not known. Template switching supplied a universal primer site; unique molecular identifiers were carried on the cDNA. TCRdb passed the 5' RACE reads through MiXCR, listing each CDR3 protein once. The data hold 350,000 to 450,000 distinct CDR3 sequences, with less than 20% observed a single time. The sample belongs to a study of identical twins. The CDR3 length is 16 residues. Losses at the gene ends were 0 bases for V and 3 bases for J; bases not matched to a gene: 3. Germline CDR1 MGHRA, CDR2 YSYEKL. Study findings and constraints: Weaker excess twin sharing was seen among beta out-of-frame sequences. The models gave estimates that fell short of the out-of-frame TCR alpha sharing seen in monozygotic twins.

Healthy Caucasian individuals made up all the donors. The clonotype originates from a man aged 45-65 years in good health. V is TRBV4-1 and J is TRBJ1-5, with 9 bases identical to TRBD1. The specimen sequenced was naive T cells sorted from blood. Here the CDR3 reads CASSQENRGPNQPQHF. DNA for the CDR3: TGCGCCAGCAGCCAAGAAAACAGGGGGCCCAATCAGCCCCAGCATTTT.